These 21 T cell receptor beta chains were sequenced from one sample in a study of T cell responses to AZD1222 COVID-19 vaccine. The data were produced by immunoSEQ multiplex PCR, yet TCRdb's version contains in-frame clones alone and is incomplete. Seen here are 110,000 to 150,000 clones, roughly 91% observed once, and the top ten hold over 8%. The specimen comprised peripheral blood, sampled on day 0 of AZD1222 vaccination. The receptor source for this set is an adult in good health.

This chain links TRBV6-5 with TRBJ1-2; possible D gene TRBD1, 6 bases. The V end was cut by 6 bases, the J end by 5 bases, with 16 bases between. There are 14 residues in the CDR3. The germline gives CDR1 MNHEY, CDR2 SVGAGI. CDR3 in amino acids: CASRSTGSGYGYTF. The CDR3 DNA sequence: TGTGCCAGCAGATCGACAGGTTCGGGATATGGCTACACCTTC.

For this clone: This same CDR3 is encoded by further DNA sequences in the sample. The chain joins TRBV7-9 to TRBJ2-2; the D gene is possibly TRBD2 (6 bases). The germline V and J ends were trimmed by 0 bases and 2 bases, with 7 bases remaining between them. The CDR3 consists of 15 residues. Germline CDR1 SEHNR, CDR2 FQNEAQ (reference sequence). This CDR3 reads CASSLAGGNTGELFF. The CDR3 DNA is TGTGCCAGCAGCTTAGCGGGGGGTAACACCGGGGAGCTGTTTTTT.

The chain links TRBV5-4 to TRBJ1-1; D possibly corresponds to TRBD1 (6 bases). Trimming removed 4 bases from V and 0 bases from J, with 16 bases in between. Germline V gives CDR1 SGHNT, CDR2 YYREEE (reference sequence). The CDR3 contains 16 residues. CDR3 sequence (DNA): TGTGCCAGCAGCCCCGGGGGGGCGGCATTGAACACTGAAGCTTTCTTT. This translates into CASSPGGAALNTEAFF.

The rearrangement links TRBV11-3 to TRBJ1-1; perhaps TRBD1 as D (5 bases). The V gene's germline CDR1 is SGHNT and CDR2 YENEEA. This CDR3 has 13 residues. Between the trimmed V and J ends, which lost 5 bases and 8 bases, there was a span of 15 bases. The chain's CDR3 is CASSANSQVEAFF. CDR3 nucleotide sequence: TGTGCCAGCAGCGCGAATTCACAGGTCGAAGCTTTCTTT.

The chain has TRBV28 and TRBJ2-5; 10 bases are a match to TRBD1. Trimming cost V 8 bases and J 5 bases; bases outside gene matches: 11. The germline gives CDR1 MDHEN, CDR2 SYDVKM. The CDR3 covers 15 residues. CDR3 DNA sequence: TGTGCCAGCGGACGGACAGGGGGGATTTCCGAGACCCAGTACTTC. Its protein product is CASGRTGGISETQYF.

The chain joins TRBV2 to TRBJ2-5; TRBD2 matches 11 bases. Unmatched junction bases numbered 5, after V lost 8 bases and J lost 0 bases. This CDR3 region has 15 residues. Germline V gene lookup returns CDR1 SNHLY and CDR2 FYNNEI. As DNA, the CDR3 is TGTGCCAGCGTGAGGACTAGCGGGTACCAAGAGACCCAGTACTTC. This translates into CASVRTSGYQETQYF.

The chain is built from TRBV27 and TRBJ2-2; D tentatively fits TRBD1 or TRBD2 (5 bases each). Germline CDR1 reads MNHEY; CDR2 reads SMNVEV (reference sequence). Trimming took 4 bases from V and 7 from J, leaving 10 bases between them. The CDR3 length is 13 residues. This CDR3 is CASSSLGGGELFF. CDR3 in DNA: TGTGCCAGCAGTTCTCTTGGGGGCGGGGAGCTGTTTTTT.

The V and J genes are TRBV18 and TRBJ1-5; TRBD1 is a possible D gene (6 bases). This CDR3 contains 16 residues. V gave up 6 bases and J gave up 2 bases, with 17 bases separating them. CDR1 and CDR2 from the germline V gene are KGHSH and LQKENI. CDR3 loop: CASSGTGTRGNQPQHF. As DNA, the CDR3 is TGTGCCAGCTCGGGGACTGGGACAAGGGGCAATCAGCCCCAGCATTTT. The full variable domain, in which reference TRBV18 and TRBJ1-5 provide the parts outside the CDR3, is NAGVMQNPRHLVRRRGQEARLRCSPMKGHSHVYWYRQLPEEGLKFMVYLQKENIIDESGMPKERFSAEFPKEGPSILRIQQVVRGDSAAYFCASSGTGTRGNQPQHFGDGTRLSIL.

The rearrangement links TRBV27 to TRBJ1-6, with D perhaps TRBD1 (5 bases). Per germline, CDR1 MNHEY and CDR2 SMNVEV (reference sequence). V lost 4 bases, J lost 11 bases, and 12 bases lay in between. This CDR3 spans 13 amino acids. The CDR3 region has the DNA TGTGCCAGCAGTTACGGGGCAGACACACCCCTCCACTTT. This gives the protein CASSYGADTPLHF.

This chain links TRBV7-3 with TRBJ2-1, with D possibly matching TRBD1 (5 bases). V gave up 7 bases and J gave up 5 bases, with 12 bases separating them. The CDR3 contains 13 residues. CDR1 and CDR2 (germline): SGHTA, FQGTGA. The CDR3 here is CASNTGLNNEQFF. The CDR3 bases are TGTGCCAGCAACACAGGTTTGAACAATGAGCAGTTCTTC.

The chain couples TRBV7-2 to TRBJ1-6; 9 bases align to TRBD1. The CDR3 spans 16 residues. With 3 bases clipped from V and 9 bases from J, the junction kept 9 bases outside the gene matches. Germline V gene sequence: CDR1 SGHTA, CDR2 FQGNSA. CDR3 DNA sequence: TGTGCCAGCAGCTTCACAGGGGGCGCATTGAGTTCACCCCTCCACTTT. Protein sequence: CASSFTGGALSSPLHF.

The rearrangement links TRBV5-6 to TRBJ1-1; D remains ambiguous. V lost 1 base, J lost 0 bases, and 7 bases lay in between. In germline, CDR1 is SGHDT, CDR2 YYEEEE. The CDR3 length is 14 residues. As DNA, the CDR3 is TGTGCCAGCAGCTTGTTCGGCCTGAACACTGAAGCTTTCTTT. Translating gives CASSLFGLNTEAFF.

The V call is TRBV10-3, the J call TRBJ1-2; D possibly corresponds to TRBD1 (6 bases). V dropped 4 bases and J dropped 3 bases, with 18 bases sitting between them. Germline V gene sequence: CDR1 ENHRY, CDR2 SYGVKD. The CDR3 loop spans 16 amino acids. The CDR3 region has the DNA TGTGCCATCAGTGTTAGGCAGGGACAATTACACTATGGCTACACCTTC. The encoded protein is CAISVRQGQLHYGYTF.

The chain carries TRBV4-1 and TRBJ2-2; 8 positions match TRBD2. From germline, CDR1 is MGHRA and CDR2 YSYEKL. V trimming: 3 bases; J trimming: 3 bases; junction bases outside the gene matches: 9. This CDR3 has 17 residues. CDR3 bases: TGCGCCAGCAGCCATCGAAAGCGGGGGTCGGACACCGGGGAGCTGTTTTTT. Its translation: CASSHRKRGSDTGELFF.

CDR3 DNA: TGTGCCAGCAGTCAGGGGAGTAGCGCTTTCTTT. Translating gives CASSQGSSAFF. V gene TRBV12-3 or TRBV12-4 combines with J gene TRBJ1-1, with D possibly matching TRBD1 (6 bases). The CDR3 totals 11 residues. Trimming left V 5 bases short and J 11 bases short, with 12 bases between.

As to this clone: The sample carries other DNA sequences with the same CDR3. The chain employs TRBV6-5 and TRBJ1-4; no firm D call. This CDR3 has 14 amino acids. Per germline, CDR1 MNHEY and CDR2 SVGAGI. V gave up 2 bases and J gave up 3 bases, with 7 bases separating them. DNA for the CDR3: TGTGCCAGCAGTTACGGAGGGTCTAATGAAAAACTGTTTTTT. Its protein is CASSYGGSNEKLFF.

Here the CDR3 reads CASGQVKYEQYF. The CDR3 DNA is TGTGCCAGCGGACAGGTCAAATACGAGCAGTACTTC. This rearrangement joins TRBV6-5 to TRBJ2-7; 7 bases match TRBD1. Germline V gives CDR1 MNHEY, CDR2 SVGAGI. The CDR3 spans 12 residues. The J segment lost 4 bases and the V segment lost 8 bases, leaving 5 bases of the junction unmatched.

The chain is built from TRBV4-2 and TRBJ2-5, with 8 bases matching TRBD2. The trim removed 1 base at V and 6 bases at J, leaving 7 bases unmatched. The germline CDR1 and CDR2 sequences are LGHNA and YNFKEQ. This CDR3 has 15 residues. The CDR3 here is CASSQVGSGAKTQYF. The CDR3 DNA reads TGTGCCAGCAGCCAAGTCGGTAGCGGGGCCAAGACCCAGTACTTC.

This sequence joins TRBV9 and TRBJ2-5, with TRBD2 identical over 7 bases. The trim removed 4 bases at V and 5 bases at J, leaving 11 bases unmatched. This CDR3 has 15 amino acids. Germline loops: CDR1 SGDLS, CDR2 YYNGEE. The CDR3 here is CASSPTGEGFETQYF. CDR3 sequence (DNA): TGTGCCAGCAGCCCTACCGGGGAGGGTTTTGAGACCCAGTACTTC.

This chain uses TRBV28 with TRBJ2-2; 7 bases are shared with TRBD1. V dropped 4 bases and J dropped 7; count of bases not matched to a gene: 15. Per germline, CDR1 MDHEN and CDR2 SYDVKM. The CDR3 runs 17 residues. In DNA, the CDR3 is TGTGCCAGCAGTTCACCGGGACAGAGTAATTTGCGCGGGGAGCTGTTTTTT. Translation gives CASSSPGQSNLRGELFF. Together with reference TRBV28 and TRBJ2-2, the CDR3 gives the full variable domain: DVKVTQSSRYLVKRTGEKVFLECVQDMDHENMFWYRQDPGLGLRLIYFSYDVKMKEKGDIPEGYSVSREKKERFSLILESASTNQTSMYLCASSSPGQSNLRGELFFGEGSRLTVL.

This chain uses TRBV4-1 with TRBJ1-5, with D uncertain. The V gene's germline CDR1 is MGHRA and CDR2 YSYEKL. The CDR3 is 18 amino acids. V lost 1 base and J 4 bases, leaving 20 bases between the germline ends. This CDR3 is CASSQVMVSLKRNQPQHF. CDR3 DNA sequence: TGCGCCAGCAGCCAAGTTATGGTTTCCCTCAAGAGGAATCAGCCCCAGCATTTT.